The TCR beta chain under discussion was sequenced for a study of CD8 T cells in Susac syndrome. With random hexamers, reverse transcription was performed on 0.5 to 1 ug of RNA. Multiplex PCR with immunoSEQ amplified the TCR beta CDR3 across 54 Vbeta and 13 Jbeta. MiXCR, run by TCRdb on the immunoSEQ multiplex PCR reads, gives a single entry per CDR3 protein. The sample contains 80,000 or so distinct CDR3 sequences, roughly 96% of which appear only once. Trimming removed 5 bases from V and 2 bases from J, with 6 bases in between. Per the germline V gene, CDR1 is SEHNR and CDR2 is FQNEAQ (reference sequence). This CDR3 is 12 amino acids long.

The source is a human donor with Susac syndrome. V usage is TRBV7-9 and J usage is TRBJ1-2; D remains ambiguous. The sequencing input was CD8+ T cells from PBMCs. The CDR3 region has the DNA TGTGCCAGCAGCCCTCCCAACTATGGCTACACCTTC. This gives the protein CASSPPNYGYTF.